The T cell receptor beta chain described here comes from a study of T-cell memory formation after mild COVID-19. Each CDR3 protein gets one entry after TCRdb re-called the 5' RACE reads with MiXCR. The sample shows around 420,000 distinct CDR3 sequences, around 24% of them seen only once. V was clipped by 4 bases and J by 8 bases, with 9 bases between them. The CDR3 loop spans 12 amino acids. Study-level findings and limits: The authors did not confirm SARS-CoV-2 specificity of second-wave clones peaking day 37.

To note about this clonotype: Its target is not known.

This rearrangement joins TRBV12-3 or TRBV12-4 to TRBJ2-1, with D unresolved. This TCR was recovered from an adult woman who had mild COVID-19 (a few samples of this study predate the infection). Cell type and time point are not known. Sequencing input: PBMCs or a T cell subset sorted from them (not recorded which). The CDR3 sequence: CASSSPTYEQFF. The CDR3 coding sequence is TGTGCCAGCAGTTCCCCTACTTATGAGCAGTTCTTC.